Presented here are 20 T cell receptor beta chains from one specimen sequenced in a study of T-cell reconstitution after alpha-beta-depleted transplantation in children. Library preparation (for TCRbeta) was performed with unique molecular identifiers. TCRdb recomputed calls from the PCR reads with MiXCR, one row per CDR3 protein. The repertoire includes around 670,000 distinct CDR3 sequences, less than 15% of them detected once, and 0.79% sits in the top ten. Sequencing was performed on PBMCs, taken before TCRalphabeta/CD19-depleted stem cell transplant. The source of these receptors is a girl between 2 and 10 years old with congenital amegakaryocytic thrombocytopenia, due to receive a stem cell transplant.

Many counts were recorded for this clonotype. The rearrangement joins TRBV5-1 to TRBJ2-5, with 13 bases matching TRBD2. Germline CDR1 and CDR2: SGHRS and YFSETQ. J gave up 4 bases and V 3 bases, and 0 bases lay outside the gene matches. CDR3 length equals 14 residues. CDR3 coding DNA: TGCGCCAGCAGCTGGACTAGCGGGAGAGAGACCCAGTACTTC. Its translation is CASSWTSGRETQYF. Using reference TRBV5-1 and TRBJ2-5 for the parts outside the CDR3, the full variable domain is KAGVTQTPRYLIKTRGQQVTLSCSPISGHRSVSWYQQTPGQGLQFLFEYFSETQRNKGNFPGRFSGRQFSNSRSEMNVSTLELGDSALYLCASSWTSGRETQYFGPGTRLLVL.

This clonotype was picked up many times. V is TRBV20-1 and J is TRBJ2-3, with a weak D call TRBD2 (6 bases). V lost 5 bases and J lost 5, with 20 bases in between. Per the germline V gene, CDR1 is DFQATT and CDR2 is SNEGSKA (reference sequence). CDR3 length: 15 residues. CDR3 sequence reads: CSAPVASVLKDTQYF. Written as DNA, the CDR3 is TGCAGTGCTCCCGTGGCTAGCGTCCTAAAAGATACGCAGTATTTT.

This clonotype was counted many times. The CDR3 nucleotides are TGTGGCACCACACAGGGTCCCACTGAAGCTTTCTTT. It encodes CGTTQGPTEAFF. The chain recombines TRBV12-3 or TRBV12-4 with TRBJ1-1; a possible D gene is TRBD1 (6 bases). This CDR3 is built from 12 residues.

This clonotype was seen only once. A much larger clone differs from this one at a single base, so this may be a read error. The chain employs TRBV28 and TRBJ2-5, with 12 positions matching TRBD2. Germline assignment: CDR1 MDHEN and CDR2 SYDVKM. This CDR3 contains 15 residues. Losses at the gene ends were 2 bases for V and 9 bases for J; bases not matched to a gene: 7. CDR3 sequence reads: CASSLMGTSGSSQYF. The CDR3 DNA reads TGTGCCAGCAGTTTAATGGGGACTAGCGGGTCGTCCCAGTACTTC.

CDR3 loop: CASSGQGREITQYF. CDR3 nucleotides: TGTGCCAGTAGCGGACAGGGGCGAGAGATAACGCAGTATTTT. The V call is TRBV19, the J call TRBJ2-3, with 9 positions matching TRBD1. Germline V lookup: CDR1 LNHDA, CDR2 SQIVND (reference sequence). The CDR3 loop spans 14 amino acids. Trimming removed 6 bases from V and 9 bases from J; junction bases left unmatched: 10.

The V and J genes are TRBV5-1 and TRBJ2-7; 10 bases fit TRBD1. CDR3 length: 16 residues. Germline V gene lookup returns CDR1 SGHRS and CDR2 YFSETQ. V lost 4 bases, J lost 2 bases, and 9 bases stayed unmatched. The CDR3 region is CASSPRTGQGTYEQYF. In nucleotides, the CDR3 is TGCGCCAGCAGCCCACGAACGGGACAGGGGACCTACGAGCAGTACTTC.

This clonotype came up many times. V and J are TRBV12-3 or TRBV12-4 and TRBJ2-7; D perhaps matches TRBD2 (5 bases). Deletions cut 1 base from V and 2 bases from J, with 12 bases between. The CDR3 length is 15 residues. DNA of the CDR3: TGTGCCAGCAGTTTAGATCTAGCAAGTCCCTACGAGCAGTACTTC. Encoded protein: CASSLDLASPYEQYF.

With regard to this clonotype: This sequence may be a read error, since a much larger clone differs from it by one base. The chain is built from TRBV20-1 and TRBJ2-3, with 7 bases matching TRBD2. Germline V gene sequence: CDR1 DFQATT, CDR2 SNEGSKA (reference sequence). CDR3 length: 16 residues. The CDR3 spells CCAIGVLREFTDTQYF. CDR3 coding DNA: TGCTGTGCTATTGGTGTCTTGCGGGAGTTCACAGATACGCAGTATTTT.

In its sample, this clonotype was seen many times. V is TRBV20-1 and J is TRBJ2-3; D is ambiguous. The CDR3 runs to 15 residues. Germline-derived CDR1 and CDR2 are DFQATT and SNEGSKA (reference sequence). Trimming took 0 bases from V and 4 from J, leaving 14 bases between them. The CDR3 region is CSARDQEISADTQYF. The CDR3 DNA is TGCAGTGCTAGAGATCAGGAGATTTCGGCAGATACGCAGTATTTT.

This clonotype has only a few counts. The rearrangement links TRBV20-1 to TRBJ2-5; either TRBD1 or TRBD2 may supply D (6 bases each). Germline assignment: CDR1 DFQATT and CDR2 SNEGSKA (reference sequence). This CDR3 is 15 amino acids long. Trimming stripped 1 base from V and 5 bases from J, with 17 bases between. CDR3 sequence: CSARVPRGSGETQYF. As DNA, the CDR3 is TGCAGTGCTAGAGTCCCGAGGGGGAGCGGGGAGACCCAGTACTTC.

This clonotype has a count of ten or more. J is TRBJ2-3 and V is TRBV6-1; D ambiguous. V lost 10 bases and J lost 2, with 13 bases in between. The length of the CDR3 is 13 residues. In germline, CDR1 is MNHNS, CDR2 SASEGT. The chain's CDR3 is CATSMRLTDTQYF. For the CDR3, the DNA is TGTGCCACTTCTATGCGTCTCACAGATACGCAGTATTTT.

This clonotype was recorded many times. This CDR3 reads CSARDRGREDNEQFF. The CDR3 DNA follows: TGCAGTGCCAGGGACAGGGGGCGCGAGGACAATGAGCAGTTCTTC. The chain has TRBV20-1 and TRBJ2-1; 12 positions agree with TRBD1. V was clipped by 6 bases and J by 5 bases; unmatched bases: 8. Germline loops: CDR1 DFQATT, CDR2 SNEGSKA (reference sequence). The length of the CDR3 is 15 residues.

This clonotype was seen at least ten times. The CDR3 DNA reads TGCGCCAGCAGCTTGGGGATTGGGACTAGCATACCAGATACGCAGTATTTT. It yields the protein CASSLGIGTSIPDTQYF. This sequence joins TRBV5-1 and TRBJ2-3; the match to TRBD2 covers 9 bases. V was pared by 0 bases and J by 4 bases, with 9 bases of the junction left unmatched. The CDR3 extends over 17 amino acids. Germline lookup yields CDR1 SGHRS and CDR2 YFSETQ.

This rearrangement joins TRBV24-1 to TRBJ2-5; 9 positions agree with TRBD2. V was pared by 7 bases and J by 5 bases, with 4 bases of the junction left unmatched. The CDR3 covers 13 residues. CDR1 is KGHDR, CDR2 SFDVKD, per germline. CDR3 sequence: CATSLAGAETQYF. The CDR3, as DNA: TGTGCCACCAGCTTAGCGGGGGCGGAGACCCAGTACTTC.

This clonotype was seen just once. The CDR3 protein is CSAPNPEGLHGDTQYF. The CDR3, as DNA: TGCAGTGCTCCAAACCCGGAGGGCCTTCATGGAGATACGCAGTATTTT. The rearrangement uses TRBV20-1 and TRBJ2-3, with D possibly matching TRBD2 (6 bases). Germline-derived CDR1 and CDR2 are DFQATT and SNEGSKA (reference sequence). CDR3 length: 16 residues. Trimming cost V 5 bases and J 5 bases, with 23 bases left between them.

The chain uses TRBV28 and TRBJ2-7; TRBD2 matches 9 bases. The CDR3 loop spans 15 amino acids. V dropped 3 bases and J dropped 5; count of bases not matched to a gene: 8. Germline CDR1 and CDR2: MDHEN and SYDVKM. The CDR3 protein is CASSLGGRVGNEQYF. As DNA, the CDR3 is TGTGCCAGCAGTTTGGGCGGGAGGGTAGGCAACGAGCAGTACTTC.

This clonotype was counted a few times. V and J are TRBV20-1 and TRBJ2-7; TRBD2 matches 8 bases. Germline V CDR1 and CDR2: DFQATT, SNEGSKA (reference sequence). This CDR3 is 14 amino acids long. The V gene end was trimmed by 5 bases and the J gene end by 0 bases; junction bases not matched to a gene: 6. DNA for the CDR3: TGCAGTGCTCGACAGCGGGGGACCTCCTACGAGCAGTACTTC. This encodes CSARQRGTSYEQYF.

In its sample, this clonotype was seen a few times. The rearrangement joins TRBV3-1 to TRBJ1-5; D gene unclear. V gave up 1 base and J gave up 14 bases, with 21 bases separating them. The CDR3 length is 15 residues. The V gene's germline CDR1 is LGHDT and CDR2 YNNKEL (reference sequence). The CDR3 DNA reads as TGTGCCAGCAGCCAAGGAACTACCGAGACCCAGCCAAAGCATTTT. It yields the protein CASSQGTTETQPKHF.

This clonotype turned up a few times. The V call is TRBV19, the J call TRBJ2-1; maybe TRBD1 (6 bases). Germline CDR1 and CDR2: LNHDA and SQIVND (reference sequence). The CDR3 length is 16 residues. Trimming took 6 bases from V and 5 from J, leaving 20 bases between them. CDR3 bases: TGTGCCAGTAGACTGGGCCTGGACAGCTTAAACAATGAGCAGTTCTTC. Its translation: CASRLGLDSLNNEQFF. Based on the CDR3 plus reference TRBV19 and TRBJ2-1, the full variable domain is DGGITQSPKYLFRKEGQNVTLSCEQNLNHDAMYWYRQDPGQGLRLIYYSQIVNDFQKGDIAEGYSVSREKKESFPLTVTSAQKNPTAFYLCASRLGLDSLNNEQFFGPGTRLTVL.

This chain uses TRBV21-1 with TRBJ1-1; the D call in the table, TRBD1, was not verified against the DNA. TRBV21-1 is noted as a pseudogene. The CDR3 sequence is 20 residues long. CDR3 nucleotides: TGTGCCAGCAGCACCTCGGGATCCCCGAGGGGGCCGGACTATGACACTGAAGCTTTCTTT. It yields the protein CASSTSGSPRGPDYDTEAFF.